One and the same sample provided the 12 T cell receptor beta chains below, sequenced in a study of beta chain features in type 1 diabetes. Regarding the study as a whole: Across all four CD4+ subsets, people with type 1 diabetes showed modestly shorter TCRB CDR3s.

The authors reverse transcribed all of the isolated RNA, so sequencing captured expressed TCRB transcripts. Assay used: immunoSEQ multiplex PCR; TCRdb lists only in-frame clones, some missing. The table shows 600,000 to 700,000 clones, with under 15% occurring only once. No antigen has been assigned to these receptors. The sample taken for sequencing was naive CD4+ T cells from blood. These receptors came from a man aged 25 to 40 with type 1 diabetes.

This clone was found a few times. The J gene is TRBJ2-7, the V gene TRBV29-1; TRBD1 is a possible D gene (6 bases). The ends were cut back, 5 bases at V and 5 bases at J, with 13 bases in the middle. The germline CDR1 and CDR2 sequences are SQVTM and ANQGSEA. The CDR3 length is 12 residues. In DNA form, the CDR3 reads TGCAGCGTTCGACAGGATTTTAACGAGCAGTACTTC. It yields the protein CSVRQDFNEQYF.

The chain joins TRBV4-1 to TRBJ2-7, with TRBD1 matching over 7 bases. After removal of 4 bases from V and 2 bases from J, the junction contained 5 bases not matched to a gene. Looked up from germline, CDR1 is MGHRA and CDR2 is YSYEKL. The CDR3 is 14 residues long. CDR3 nucleotides: TGCGCCAGCAGCCTACAGGGGACAACCTACGAGCAGTACTTC. Amino acid sequence: CASSLQGTTYEQYF.

This sequence joins TRBV18 and TRBJ2-7; 7 bases agree with TRBD1. V shed 3 bases, J shed 2 bases, and the junction held 7 bases outside the gene matches. Germline V gives CDR1 KGHSH, CDR2 LQKENI. The CDR3 extends over 15 amino acids. The CDR3 region has the DNA TGTGCCAGCTCACCCATGGACAGGACGACCTACGAGCAGTACTTC. This sequence encodes CASSPMDRTTYEQYF.

This clone was counted only a few times. V is TRBV4-3 and J is TRBJ2-4; the D gene is possibly TRBD1 (5 bases). The germline CDR1 and CDR2 sequences are LGHNA and YSLEER. Trimming took 3 bases from V and 0 from J, leaving 18 bases between them. This CDR3 spans 18 amino acids. As DNA, the CDR3 is TGCGCCAGCAGCCAGGGGCCAGAAATTGACCTAGCCAAAAACATTCAGTACTTC. This gives the protein CASSQGPEIDLAKNIQYF.

There are a few counts of this clone. The chain combines TRBV19 with TRBJ2-5; no reliable D call. Germline CDR1 LNHDA, CDR2 SQIVND (reference sequence). The CDR3 contains 13 residues. Trimming shortened V by 4 bases and J by 5 bases, and 11 bases separated the two germline ends. In DNA form, the CDR3 reads TGTGCCAGTAGTACCGGACCGGAGGAGACCCAGTACTTC. Amino acid sequence: CASSTGPEETQYF.

The V call is TRBV28, the J call TRBJ1-6, with D perhaps TRBD1 (6 bases). Germline CDR1 reads MDHEN; CDR2 reads SYDVKM. This CDR3 has 17 amino acids. The V end lost 5 bases, the J end lost 2 bases, and 16 bases lay between the germline ends. The CDR3 is CASSPPPQGTYNSPLHF. The CDR3 nucleotides read TGTGCCAGCAGTCCCCCCCCACAGGGAACCTATAATTCACCCCTCCACTTT.

There are a few counts of this clone. CDR3 in DNA: TGTGCCTTTCAACGGGGGACAGGGTATGAAAAACTGTTTTTT. This codes for CAFQRGTGYEKLFF. V gene TRBV30 combines with J gene TRBJ1-4, with 9 bases identical to TRBD1. Unmatched junction bases numbered 9, after V lost 7 bases and J lost 6 bases. Germline V gene data show CDR1 as GTSNPN and CDR2 as SVGIG (reference sequence). The CDR3 has 14 residues.

Turning to this clone: Other DNA variants within this sample encode the same CDR3. This chain joins TRBV7-2 and TRBJ2-3; D possibly matches TRBD1 or TRBD2 (5 bases each). This CDR3 comprises 16 residues. Trimming shortened V by 5 bases and J by 2 bases, and 17 bases separated the two germline ends. Germline-derived CDR1 and CDR2 are SGHTA and FQGNSA. CDR3 DNA sequence: TGTGCCAGCAGCCCTGCCGGGACCGGATTCACAGATACGCAGTATTTT. It encodes CASSPAGTGFTDTQYF.

Only a few counts were recorded for this clone. This rearrangement joins TRBV10-3 to TRBJ1-1; 7 bases fit TRBD1. Germline V gene data show CDR1 as ENHRY and CDR2 as SYGVKD. V trimming: 7 bases; J trimming: 1 base; junction bases outside the gene matches: 6. This CDR3 spans 14 amino acids. CDR3 protein: CAIMSGTENTEAFF. DNA for the CDR3: TGTGCCATCATGTCCGGGACAGAGAACACTGAAGCTTTCTTT.

This clone was seen only a few times. The chain carries TRBV29-1 and TRBJ2-3; D is undetermined. The CDR3 length is 14 residues. Between the trimmed V and J ends, which lost 0 bases and 3 bases, there was a span of 10 bases. Germline V gene sequence: CDR1 SQVTM, CDR2 ANQGSEA. The CDR3 coding sequence is TGCAGCGTTGAAGATCAAGGATGGACAGATACGCAGTATTTT. Its protein is CSVEDQGWTDTQYF.

This clone appeared a few times. This rearrangement joins TRBV29-1 to TRBJ2-2, with TRBD1 matching over 7 bases. Per the germline V gene, CDR1 is SQVTM and CDR2 is ANQGSEA. This CDR3 comprises 14 residues. The V gene end was trimmed by 7 bases and the J gene end by 0 bases; junction bases not matched to a gene: 5. CDR3 amino acids: CSASRGTNTGELFF. The CDR3 DNA reads as TGCAGCGCGAGCAGGGGGACGAACACCGGGGAGCTGTTTTTT.

This clone occurred a few times. J is TRBJ2-7 and V is TRBV2, with 8 bases aligning to TRBD2. The CDR3 is 15 amino acids. Germline CDR1 is SNHLY and CDR2 is FYNNEI. V was pared by 7 bases and J by 3 bases, with 11 bases of the junction left unmatched. Here the CDR3 reads CASKRRGAGDYEQYF. CDR3 sequence (DNA): TGTGCCAGCAAACGGCGGGGGGCTGGGGACTACGAGCAGTACTTC.